This T cell receptor (beta chain) was identified in a study of T cells after yellow fever vaccination. In its sample, this clonotype was seen a few times. Template switching by 5'RACE produced TCR cDNA, adding a universal primer site and UMIs. TCRdb passed the 5' RACE reads through MiXCR, listing each CDR3 protein once. The top ten hold roughly 3% of the sample, which has about 260,000 distinct CDR3 sequences, over 4.5% seen once. This CDR3 spans 17 amino acids. V lost 6 bases to trimming and J lost 5 bases; unmatched junction nucleotides: 16. Germline assignment: CDR1 SGHTA and CDR2 FQGNSA. This rearrangement joins TRBV7-2 to TRBJ2-5; 9 bases fit TRBD2. The sequence was obtained from a man between 18 and 29 years old who received the YFV17D yellow fever vaccine. Sequences were derived from CD4+ T cells sorted from PBMCs, sampled on the day of the yellow fever booster vaccination. Here the CDR3 DNA reads TGTGCCAGCAGGCCGATGGGGTCTAGCGGGGTGTGGGAGACCCAGTACTTC. This encodes CASRPMGSSGVWETQYF. Full variable domain (outside the CDR3, taken from reference TRBV7-2 and TRBJ2-5): GAGVSQSPSNKVTEKGKDVELRCDPISGHTALYWYRQSLGQGLEFLIYFQGNSAPDKSGLPSDRFSAERTGGSVSTLTIQRTQQEDSAVYLCASRPMGSSGVWETQYFGPGTRLLVL.